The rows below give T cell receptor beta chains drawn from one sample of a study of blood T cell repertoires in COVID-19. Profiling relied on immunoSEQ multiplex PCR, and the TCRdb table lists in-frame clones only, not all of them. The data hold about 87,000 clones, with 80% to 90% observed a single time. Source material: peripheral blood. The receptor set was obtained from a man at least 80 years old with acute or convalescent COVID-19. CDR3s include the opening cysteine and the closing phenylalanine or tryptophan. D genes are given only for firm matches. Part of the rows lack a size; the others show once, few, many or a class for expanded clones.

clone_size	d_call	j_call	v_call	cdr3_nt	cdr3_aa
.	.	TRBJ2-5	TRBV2	TGTGCCAGCAGTGAATGGGGCCAGCAAGAGACCCAGTACTTC	CASSEWGQQETQYF
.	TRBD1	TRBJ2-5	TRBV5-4	TGTGCCAGCAGCTTGGCCGACAGGGGGGCGGAGACCCAGTACTTC	CASSLADRGAETQYF
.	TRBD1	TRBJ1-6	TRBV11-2	TGTGCCAGCAGCTTAGTGGCCAGGGGGTCGGAATCACCCCTCCACTTT	CASSLVARGSESPLHF
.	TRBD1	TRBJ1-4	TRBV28	TGTGCCAGCAGTTTCCAACCAGGGGGCTCTAATGAAAAACTGTTTTTT	CASSFQPGGSNEKLFF
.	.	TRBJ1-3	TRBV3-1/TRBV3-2	TGTGCCAGCAGCCCGAGGACGGGGAACACCATATATTTT	CASSPRTGNTIYF
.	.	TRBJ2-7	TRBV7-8	TGTGCCAGCAGCCCAGAAAACAGGGCGGGGCAGTACTTC	CASSPENRAGQYF
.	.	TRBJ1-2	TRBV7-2	TGTGCCAGCAGCTTAGGGGCAGGGCCTAACTATGGCTACACCTTC	CASSLGAGPNYGYTF
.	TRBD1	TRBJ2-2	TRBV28	TGTGCCAGCAGTCGGGACAGGGGGCGGATAGGAGTCACCGGGGAGCTGTTTTTT	CASSRDRGRIGVTGELFF
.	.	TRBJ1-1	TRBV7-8	TGTGCCAGCAGCTTCGGGAAAAACCCTGAAGCTTTCTTT	CASSFGKNPEAFF
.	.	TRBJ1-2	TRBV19	TGTGCCAGTAGTGTCGACAGATTCTCCGGCTACACCTTC	CASSVDRFSGYTF
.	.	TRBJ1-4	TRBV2	TGTGCCAGCTCCAGAGGGAATGAAAAACTGTTTTTT	CASSRGNEKLFF
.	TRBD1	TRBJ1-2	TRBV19	TGTGCCAGTAGTCCGGGACAGGGGATCTATGGCTACACCTTC	CASSPGQGIYGYTF
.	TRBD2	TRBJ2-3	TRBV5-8	TGTGCCAGCAGCTTGGGGGGAGGGAATACAGATACGCAGTATTTT	CASSLGGGNTDTQYF
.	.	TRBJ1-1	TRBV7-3	TGTGCCAGCAGCGTCAGGGGCCCGGACACTGAAGCTTTCTTT	CASSVRGPDTEAFF
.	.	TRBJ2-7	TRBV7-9	TGTGCCAGCAGCTTAGCCGGAGGGGGCTCCGAGCAGTACTTC	CASSLAGGGSEQYF
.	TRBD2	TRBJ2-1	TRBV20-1	TGCAGTGCTAGTGATGCTAGCGGGTTAAATGAGCAGTTCTTC	CSASDASGLNEQFF
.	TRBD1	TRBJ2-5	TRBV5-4	TGTGCCAGCAGCTTGGCCCGGGGACAGGGGGTTGAGACCCAGTACTTC	CASSLARGQGVETQYF
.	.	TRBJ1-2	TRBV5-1	TGCGCCAGCAGCGGCTCCGGGACATTAACGGGCTACACCTTC	CASSGSGTLTGYTF
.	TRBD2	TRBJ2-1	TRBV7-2	TGTGCCAGCAGTGTGAGGGGAGGGGACTCCTACAATGAGCAGTTCTTC	CASSVRGGDSYNEQFF
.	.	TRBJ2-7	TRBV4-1	TGCGCCAGCAGCCAAGAATTATTTGACAGTTCCTACGAGCAGTACTTC	CASSQELFDSSYEQYF
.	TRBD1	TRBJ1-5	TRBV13	TGTGCCAGCAGCTTGGGCGGACAGGGAACGGCTCAGCCCCAGCATTTT	CASSLGGQGTAQPQHF
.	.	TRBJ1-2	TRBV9	TGTGCCAGCAGCGAACAGTATCGGTTCGGCGGCTACACCTTC	CASSEQYRFGGYTF
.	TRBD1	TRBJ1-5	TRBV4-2	TGTGCCAGCAGCCAGTCACCGGGACAGAGTGAAATTAGCAATCAGCCCCAGCATTTT	CASSQSPGQSEISNQPQHF
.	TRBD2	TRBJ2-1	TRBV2	TGTGCCAGCAGTCCCGGGACTAGCGGGAGCTATGAGCAGTTCTTC	CASSPGTSGSYEQFF
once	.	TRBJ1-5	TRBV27	TGTGCCAGCACAGATGGCGGGGGCAATCAGCCCCAGCATTTT	CASTDGGGNQPQHF
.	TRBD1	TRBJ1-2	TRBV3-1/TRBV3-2	TGTGCCAGCAGCCAAGGGACAGGGACTTCTAACTATGGCTACACCTTC	CASSQGTGTSNYGYTF
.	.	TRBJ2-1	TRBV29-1	TGCAGCGTTCTCACGAGCGGTGGACGATACAATGAGCAGTTCTTC	CSVLTSGGRYNEQFF
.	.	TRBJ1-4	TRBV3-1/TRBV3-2	TGTGCCAGCAGCCAGCCGGGTGCAACTAATGAAAAACTGTTTTTT	CASSQPGATNEKLFF
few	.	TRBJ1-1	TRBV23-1	TGCGCCAGCAGTCAATATGATAGAGGGAAGAGGGCCCGGGTGGCTTTCTTT	CASSQYDRGKRARVAFF
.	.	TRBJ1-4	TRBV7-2	TGTGCCAGCAGCTTATATCCGGGGACTAAACTGTTTTTT	CASSLYPGTKLFF
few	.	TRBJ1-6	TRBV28	TGTGCCAGCAGGGCTCAGGGTCCCGGGTCACCCCTCCACTTT	CASRAQGPGSPLHF
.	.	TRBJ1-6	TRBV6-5	TGTGCCAGCACAGGGGCCGGATCACCCCTCCACTTT	CASTGAGSPLHF
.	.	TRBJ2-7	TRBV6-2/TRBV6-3	TGTGCCAGCAGTTACTTGGCGGGGAGCTCCTACGAGCAGTACTTC	CASSYLAGSSYEQYF
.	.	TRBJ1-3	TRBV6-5	TGTGCCAGCCGTACGGGAGGCTCTGGAAACACCATATATTTT	CASRTGGSGNTIYF
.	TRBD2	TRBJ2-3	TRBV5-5	TGTGCCAGCAGCTTGGAGGCTAGCGGGGGCGCAGATACGCAGTATTTT	CASSLEASGGADTQYF
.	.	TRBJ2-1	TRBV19	TGTGCCAGTAGTATCGGCGGACAGGGAGGGTATAATGAGCAGTTCTTC	CASSIGGQGGYNEQFF
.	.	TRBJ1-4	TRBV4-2	TGTGCCAGCAGCCAAGATCTTTCAGGGACTGGTGAAAAACTGTTTTTT	CASSQDLSGTGEKLFF
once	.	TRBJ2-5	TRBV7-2	TGTGCCAGCAGCCTAGGCAGGAAAGAGACCCAGTACTTC	CASSLGRKETQYF
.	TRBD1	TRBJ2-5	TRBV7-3	TGTGCCAGCAGCCATACAGGGGGCGCCCAGTACTTC	CASSHTGGAQYF
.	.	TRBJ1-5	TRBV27	TGTGCCAGCAGTTTGGGCGCACTCAGCAATCAGCCCCAGCATTTT	CASSLGALSNQPQHF
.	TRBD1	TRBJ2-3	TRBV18	TGTGCCAGCTCAGAGGGACAGACTGGCCTAGATACGCAGTATTTT	CASSEGQTGLDTQYF
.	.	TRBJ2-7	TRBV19	TGTGCCAGTAGTACCCGACAGGACCATTCCTACGAGCAGTACTTC	CASSTRQDHSYEQYF
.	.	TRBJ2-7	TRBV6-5	TGTGCCAGCAGGTTATTGAACAACTACGAGCAGTACTTC	CASRLLNNYEQYF
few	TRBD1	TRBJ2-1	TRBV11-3	TGTGCCAGCAGCCCCGGGACAGGGGGCTCGAGGGGGAATGAGCAGTTCTTC	CASSPGTGGSRGNEQFF
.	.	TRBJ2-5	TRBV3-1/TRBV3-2	TGTGCCAGCAGCCTATGGGGAGACCAAGAGACCCAGTACTTC	CASSLWGDQETQYF
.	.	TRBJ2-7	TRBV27	TGTGCCAGCAGTTCCGCGGGGGCGAGCGAGCAGTACTTC	CASSSAGASEQYF
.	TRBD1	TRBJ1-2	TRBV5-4	TGTGCCAGCAGCTTGGTGACAGGGGCGCTCGGTGGCTACACCTTC	CASSLVTGALGGYTF
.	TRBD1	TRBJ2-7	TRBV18	TGTGCCAGCTCGCCCGGGACAGGGACGTACGAGCAGTACTTC	CASSPGTGTYEQYF
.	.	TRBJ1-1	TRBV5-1	TGCGCCAGCAGCTGGACAGCCACGAACACTGAAGCTTTCTTT	CASSWTATNTEAFF
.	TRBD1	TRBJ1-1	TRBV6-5	TGTGCCAGCATCTCGACAGGGGTCACTGAAGCTTTCTTT	CASISTGVTEAFF